These 19 T cell receptor beta chains came from one sample sequenced in a study of precursors of human CD4 cytotoxic T cells. Four sorted CD4+ memory subsets, central memory, effector memory, IL-7R-high TEMRA and IL-7R-negative TEMRA, were UMI-sequenced. One entry per CDR3 protein results from TCRdb running MiXCR on the reads. The table includes approximately 780 distinct CDR3 sequences, about 20% detected once. Sequencing was done on a sample of memory CD4+ T cells from blood (PBMCs). These receptors originate from a human donor in good health.

This chain links TRBV29-1 with TRBJ1-2; perhaps TRBD1 as D (5 bases). Trimming cost V 4 bases and J 9 bases, with 21 bases left between them. The CDR3 length is 14 residues. Germline V lookup: CDR1 SQVTM, CDR2 ANQGSEA. The CDR3: CSVALGVGSVSYTF. The CDR3 DNA reads as TGCAGCGTTGCCCTGGGGGTAGGATCCGTCAGCTACACCTTC.

This clonotype was found a few times. The V gene is TRBV29-1, the J gene TRBJ1-5; possible D gene TRBD1, 5 bases. Germline V gene sequence: CDR1 SQVTM, CDR2 ANQGSEA. This CDR3 contains 12 residues. V was shortened by 7 bases and J by 12 bases, with 19 bases between the two germline ends. CDR3 coding DNA: TGCAGCGCAATGGTCGAGCAGAGGGGCCAGCATTTT. Translating gives CSAMVEQRGQHF.

This clonotype showed up just a few times. In DNA form, the CDR3 reads TGTGCCAGCAGTTCGACGTACGAGCAGTACTTC. Amino acid sequence: CASSSTYEQYF. V gene TRBV12-3 or TRBV12-4 combines with J gene TRBJ2-7; D is unresolved. The CDR3 is 11 amino acids. V was clipped by 4 bases and J by 4 bases, with 5 bases between them.

Relative to its sample, this clonotype is large. This chain joins TRBV29-1 and TRBJ2-1; possible D gene TRBD2, 5 bases. V lost 2 bases to trimming and J lost 0 bases, with 11 bases between them. From germline, CDR1 is SQVTM and CDR2 ANQGSEA. The CDR3 runs 15 residues. CDR3: CSVEPLAISYNEQFF. CDR3 coding DNA: TGCAGCGTTGAACCCCTAGCAATCTCCTACAATGAGCAGTTCTTC.

The rearrangement links TRBV5-1 to TRBJ2-5, with 7 bases fitting TRBD1. The ends lost 1 base at V and 4 bases at J; junction bases unmatched: 7. From germline, CDR1 is SGHRS and CDR2 YFSETQ. The CDR3 totals 15 residues. CDR3 residues: CASSLRQGNRETQYF. For the CDR3, the DNA is TGCGCCAGCAGCTTGAGACAGGGAAATAGAGAGACCCAGTACTTC.

By share, this clonotype counts as large. The chain links TRBV6-5 to TRBJ2-2; D is unclear. The CDR3 spans 11 residues. V was trimmed by 9 bases and J by 4 bases, leaving 6 bases between them. Germline V gives CDR1 MNHEY, CDR2 SVGAGI. CDR3 loop: CASGFTGELFF. The CDR3 nucleotides read TGTGCCAGTGGGTTCACCGGGGAGCTGTTTTTT.

The gene calls are TRBV6-5 and TRBJ2-6; possibly TRBD2 for D (5 bases). Germline V gene lookup returns CDR1 MNHEY and CDR2 SVGAGI. The germline V and J ends were trimmed by 0 bases and 0 bases, with 15 bases remaining between them. The CDR3 has 19 residues. The CDR3 spells CASSYSRAKGGSGANVLTF. The CDR3 DNA is TGTGCCAGCAGTTACTCGAGGGCCAAAGGAGGCTCTGGGGCCAACGTCCTGACTTTC.

By proportion, this clonotype is large (0.1 to 1%). This chain's CDR3 is CASSQDGGGGVYEKLFF. CDR3 DNA: TGTGCCAGCAGCCAAGATGGAGGGGGAGGGGTTTATGAAAAACTGTTTTTT. The chain joins TRBV4-2 to TRBJ1-4; a possible D gene is TRBD1 (6 bases). This CDR3 is 17 amino acids long. In germline, CDR1 is LGHNA, CDR2 YNFKEQ. V dropped 0 bases and J dropped 6 bases, with 17 bases sitting between them.

On this clonotype: Germline is not matched at one junction end, which may reflect a read error. This chain joins TRBV11-3 and TRBJ1-2; D might be TRBD1 (6 bases). Per germline, CDR1 SGHNT and CDR2 YENEEA. The CDR3 is 13 amino acids. This chain's CDR3 is CASSLDTGTGYTF. The CDR3 coding sequence is TGTGCCAGCAGCCTAGACACAGGGACCGGCTACACCTTC.

This clonotype is large (0.1 to 1%) within its sample. The V gene is TRBV7-9, the J gene TRBJ1-1, with 8 bases that match TRBD1. Germline V gene sequence: CDR1 SEHNR, CDR2 FQNEAQ (reference sequence). With 7 bases clipped from V and 3 bases from J, the junction kept 10 bases outside the gene matches. This CDR3 spans 15 amino acids. For the CDR3, the DNA is TGTGCCAGCATCCTTTTGGCGGGACAGGACACTGAAGCTTTCTTT. It is translated as CASILLAGQDTEAFF.

This clonotype was found a few times. The rearrangement uses TRBV20-1 and TRBJ2-1; 9 nucleotides agree with TRBD1. Germline V gene sequence: CDR1 DFQATT, CDR2 SNEGSKA (reference sequence). Trimming cost V 5 bases and J 4 bases; bases outside gene matches: 6. This CDR3 has 14 amino acids. This CDR3 is CSAPPGQGYNEQFF. In nucleotides, the CDR3 is TGCAGTGCTCCCCCGGGACAGGGTTACAATGAGCAGTTCTTC.

This clonotype was seen a few times. DNA for the CDR3: TGTGCCAGCAGACGTAGCGGGAGCTCCTACGAGCAGTACTTC. Its protein product is CASRRSGSSYEQYF. The V call is TRBV27, the J call TRBJ2-7; 9 bases map to TRBD2. V trimming: 6 bases; J trimming: 0 bases; junction bases outside the gene matches: 3. CDR1 MNHEY and CDR2 SMNVEV come from the germline V gene (reference sequence). The CDR3 is 14 amino acids.

J is TRBJ1-1 and V is TRBV18; D uncertain. V lost 6 bases to trimming and J lost 0 bases, with 17 bases between them. Looked up from germline, CDR1 is KGHSH and CDR2 is LQKENI. The CDR3 is made up of 16 amino acids. CDR3 sequence (DNA): TGTGCCAGCTCCCAAGGGAACTGGGGTATGAACACTGAAGCTTTCTTT. Translated, it gives CASSQGNWGMNTEAFF. Drawing the rest from reference TRBV18 and TRBJ1-1, the complete variable domain is NAGVMQNPRHLVRRRGQEARLRCSPMKGHSHVYWYRQLPEEGLKFMVYLQKENIIDESGMPKERFSAEFPKEGPSILRIQQVVRGDSAAYFCASSQGNWGMNTEAFFGQGTRLTVV.

The CDR3 nucleotides are TGTGCCAGCAGTTTACCGGGCGAACATCAGCCCCAGCATTTT. It specifies CASSLPGEHQPQHF. The chain has TRBV12-3 or TRBV12-4 and TRBJ1-5; D gene ambiguous. The CDR3 runs to 14 residues. V lost 2 bases and J 5 bases, leaving 10 bases between the germline ends.

Only a few counts were recorded for this clonotype. The chain is built from TRBV7-2 and TRBJ2-3; D not certain. The CDR3 loop spans 13 amino acids. V shed 1 base and J shed 6 bases, with 8 bases lying between them. Germline CDR1 and CDR2: SGHTA and FQGNSA. As DNA, the CDR3 is TGTGCCAGCAGCTTAGTGCCCCCGGATACGCAGTATTTT. It specifies CASSLVPPDTQYF.

This clonotype was found a few times. The chain combines TRBV12-3 or TRBV12-4 with TRBJ2-5, with 9 bases fitting TRBD1. The ends lost 5 bases at V and 2 bases at J; junction bases unmatched: 3. The CDR3 sequence is 14 residues long. For the CDR3, the DNA is TGTGCCAGCAGTGGGGACAGGGAGCAAGAGACCCAGTACTTC. Residues: CASSGDREQETQYF.

This clonotype turned up a few times. The chain is built from TRBV6-1 and TRBJ2-3; D unclear. Trimming shortened V by 0 bases and J by 9 bases, and 7 bases separated the two germline ends. This CDR3 region has 12 residues. CDR1 and CDR2 (germline): MNHNS, SASEGT. CDR3 DNA sequence: TGTGCCAGCAGTGAAGCGGCGTCAACGCAGTATTTT. The encoded protein is CASSEAASTQYF.

The rearrangement joins TRBV7-2 to TRBJ2-2; 7 bases are a match to TRBD2. The CDR3 runs 19 residues. Per the germline V gene, CDR1 is SGHTA and CDR2 is FQGNSA. J lost 2 bases, V lost 4 bases, and 16 bases had no gene match. CDR3 nucleotide sequence: TGTGCCAGCAGCTCGCCACGGGGTGGGGGAGGGGTTAACACCGGGGAGCTGTTTTTT. This codes for CASSSPRGGGGVNTGELFF.

This sequence joins TRBV7-8 and TRBJ2-1; 8 bases align to TRBD1. Germline lookup yields CDR1 SGHVS and CDR2 FQNEAQ. The V gene end was trimmed by 0 bases and the J gene end by 15 bases; junction bases not matched to a gene: 13. The length of the CDR3 is 15 residues. The CDR3, as DNA: TGTGCCAGCAGCTTAGCGACAGGGGTCGGTACCCTCAGGTTCTTC. Translated: CASSLATGVGTLRFF.